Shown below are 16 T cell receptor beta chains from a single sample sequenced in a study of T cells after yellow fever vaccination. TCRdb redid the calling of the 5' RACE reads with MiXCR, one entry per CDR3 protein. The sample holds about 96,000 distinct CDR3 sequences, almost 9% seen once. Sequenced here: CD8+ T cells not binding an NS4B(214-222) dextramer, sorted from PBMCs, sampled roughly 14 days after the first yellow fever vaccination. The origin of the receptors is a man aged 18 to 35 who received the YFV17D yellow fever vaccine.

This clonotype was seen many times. The CDR3 spells CASSAPGQGETGELFF. The CDR3 nucleotides read TGTGCCAGCAGCGCCCCGGGACAGGGCGAGACCGGGGAGCTGTTTTTT. The chain couples TRBV11-2 to TRBJ2-2; the match to TRBD1 covers 9 bases. The CDR3 consists of 16 residues. J lost 5 bases, V lost 5 bases, and 9 bases had no gene match. Germline V gene data show CDR1 as SGHAT and CDR2 as FQNNGV.

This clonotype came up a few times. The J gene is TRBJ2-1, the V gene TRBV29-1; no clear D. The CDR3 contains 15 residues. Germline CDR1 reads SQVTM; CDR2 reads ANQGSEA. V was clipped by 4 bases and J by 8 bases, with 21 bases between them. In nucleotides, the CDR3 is TGCAGCGTTGTTTGGGCCCCCTCATTTGCCGATGAGCAGTTCTTC. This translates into CSVVWAPSFADEQFF.

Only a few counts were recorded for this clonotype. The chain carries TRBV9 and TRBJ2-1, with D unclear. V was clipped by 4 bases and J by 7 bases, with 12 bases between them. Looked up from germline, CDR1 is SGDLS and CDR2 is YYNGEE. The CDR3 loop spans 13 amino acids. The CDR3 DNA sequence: TGTGCCAGCAGCACAAAGCTACCAAATGAGCAGTTCTTC. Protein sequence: CASSTKLPNEQFF.

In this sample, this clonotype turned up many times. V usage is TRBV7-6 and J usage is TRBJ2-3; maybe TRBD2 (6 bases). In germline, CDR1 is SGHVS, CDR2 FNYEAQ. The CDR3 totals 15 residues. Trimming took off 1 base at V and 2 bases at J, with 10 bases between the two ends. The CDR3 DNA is TGTGCCAGCAGCTTAGTAACGGGGGACACAGATACGCAGTATTTT. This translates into CASSLVTGDTDTQYF.

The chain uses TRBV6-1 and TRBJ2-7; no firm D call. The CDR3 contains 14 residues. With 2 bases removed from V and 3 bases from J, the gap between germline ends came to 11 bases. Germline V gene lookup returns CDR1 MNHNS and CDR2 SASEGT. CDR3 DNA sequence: TGTGCCAGCAGTGAATTTGCGGAGTACTACGAGCAGTACTTC. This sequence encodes CASSEFAEYYEQYF.

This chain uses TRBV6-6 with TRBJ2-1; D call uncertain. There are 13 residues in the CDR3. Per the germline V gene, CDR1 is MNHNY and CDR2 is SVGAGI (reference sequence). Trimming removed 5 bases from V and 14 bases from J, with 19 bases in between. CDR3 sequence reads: CASSPPSLVLEFF. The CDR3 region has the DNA TGTGCCAGCAGTCCTCCCTCTCTAGTGTTAGAGTTCTTC.

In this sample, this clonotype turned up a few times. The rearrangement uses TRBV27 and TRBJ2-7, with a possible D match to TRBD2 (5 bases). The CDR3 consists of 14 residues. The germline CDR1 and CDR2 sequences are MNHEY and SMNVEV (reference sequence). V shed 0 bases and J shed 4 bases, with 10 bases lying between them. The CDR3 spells CASSLSGRRYEQYF. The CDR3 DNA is TGTGCCAGCAGTTTATCAGGGAGAAGGTACGAGCAGTACTTC.

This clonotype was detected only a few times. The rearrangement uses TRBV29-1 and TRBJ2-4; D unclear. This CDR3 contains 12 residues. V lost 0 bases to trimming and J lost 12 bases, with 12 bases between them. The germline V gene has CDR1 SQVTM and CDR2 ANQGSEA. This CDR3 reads CSVEEAIGYQYF. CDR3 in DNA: TGCAGCGTTGAAGAAGCGATCGGGTATCAGTACTTC.

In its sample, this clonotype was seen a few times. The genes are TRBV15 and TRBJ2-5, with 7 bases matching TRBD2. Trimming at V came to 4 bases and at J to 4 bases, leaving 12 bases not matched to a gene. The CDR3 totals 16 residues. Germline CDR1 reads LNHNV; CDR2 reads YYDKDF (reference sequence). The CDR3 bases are TGTGCCACCAGCATCACAGCGGGGATCGGGGCAGAGACCCAGTACTTC. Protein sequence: CATSITAGIGAETQYF.

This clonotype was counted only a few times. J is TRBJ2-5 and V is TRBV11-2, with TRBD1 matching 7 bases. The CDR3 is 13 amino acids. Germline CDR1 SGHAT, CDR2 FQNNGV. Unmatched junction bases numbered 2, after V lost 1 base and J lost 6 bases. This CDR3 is CASSLGQGKTQYF. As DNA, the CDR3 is TGTGCCAGCAGCTTAGGACAGGGAAAGACCCAGTACTTC.

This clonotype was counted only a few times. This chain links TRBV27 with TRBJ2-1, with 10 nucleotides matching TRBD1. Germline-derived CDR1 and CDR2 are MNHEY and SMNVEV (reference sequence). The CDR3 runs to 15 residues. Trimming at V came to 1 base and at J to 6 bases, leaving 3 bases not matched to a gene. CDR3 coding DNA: TGTGCCAGCAGTTTATTTGGGACAGGGGTCAATGAGCAGTTCTTC. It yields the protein CASSLFGTGVNEQFF.

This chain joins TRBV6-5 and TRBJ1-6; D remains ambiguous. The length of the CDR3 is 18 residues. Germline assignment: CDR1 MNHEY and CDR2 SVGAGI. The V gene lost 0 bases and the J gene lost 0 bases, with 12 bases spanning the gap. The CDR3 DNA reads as TGTGCCAGCAGTTACTCGGTTCCGGGTCCCTCCTATAATTCACCCCTCCACTTT. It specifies CASSYSVPGPSYNSPLHF.

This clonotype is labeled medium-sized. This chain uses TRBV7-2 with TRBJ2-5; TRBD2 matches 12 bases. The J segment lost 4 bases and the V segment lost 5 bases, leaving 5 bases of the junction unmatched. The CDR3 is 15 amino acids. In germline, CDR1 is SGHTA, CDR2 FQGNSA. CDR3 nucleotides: TGTGCCAGCAGCGGGAAGGGACTAGCGGGAGAGACCCAGTACTTC. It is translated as CASSGKGLAGETQYF.

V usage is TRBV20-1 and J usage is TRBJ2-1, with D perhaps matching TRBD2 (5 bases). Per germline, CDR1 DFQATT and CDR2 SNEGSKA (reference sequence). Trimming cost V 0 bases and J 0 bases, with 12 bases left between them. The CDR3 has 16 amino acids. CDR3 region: CSARDFRESSYNEQFF. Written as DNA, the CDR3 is TGCAGTGCTAGAGATTTTAGGGAGAGCTCCTACAATGAGCAGTTCTTC.

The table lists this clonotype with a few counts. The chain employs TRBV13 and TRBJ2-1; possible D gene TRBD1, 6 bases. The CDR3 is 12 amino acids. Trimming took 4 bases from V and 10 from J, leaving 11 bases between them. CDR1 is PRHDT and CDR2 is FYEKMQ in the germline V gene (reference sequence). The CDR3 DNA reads TGTGCCAGCAGCTCCTTGGGGACAGAGCAGTTCTTC. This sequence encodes CASSSLGTEQFF.

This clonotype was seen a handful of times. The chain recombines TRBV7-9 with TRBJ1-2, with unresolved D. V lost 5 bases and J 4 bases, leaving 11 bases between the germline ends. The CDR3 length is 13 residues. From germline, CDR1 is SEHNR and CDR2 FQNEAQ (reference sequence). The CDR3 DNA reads TGTGCCAGCAGCCCGACGTCAAGCTATGGCTACACCTTC. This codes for CASSPTSSYGYTF.